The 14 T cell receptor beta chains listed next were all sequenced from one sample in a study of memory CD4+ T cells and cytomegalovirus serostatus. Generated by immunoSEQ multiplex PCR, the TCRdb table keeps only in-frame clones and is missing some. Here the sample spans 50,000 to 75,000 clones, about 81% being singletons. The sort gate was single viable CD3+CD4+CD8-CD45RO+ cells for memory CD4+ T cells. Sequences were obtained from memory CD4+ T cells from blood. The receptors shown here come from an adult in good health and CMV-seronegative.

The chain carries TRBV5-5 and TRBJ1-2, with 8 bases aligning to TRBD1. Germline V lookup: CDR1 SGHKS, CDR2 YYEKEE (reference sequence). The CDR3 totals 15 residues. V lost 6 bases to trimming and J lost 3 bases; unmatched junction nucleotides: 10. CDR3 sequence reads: CASTPPGQVHYGYTF. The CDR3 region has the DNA TGTGCCAGCACCCCTCCGGGACAGGTACACTATGGCTACACCTTC. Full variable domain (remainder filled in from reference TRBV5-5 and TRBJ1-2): DAGVTQSPTHLIKTRGQQVTLRCSPISGHKSVSWYQQVLGQGPQFIFQYYEKEERGRGNFPDRFSARQFPNYSSELNVNALLLGDSALYLCASTPPGQVHYGYTFGSGTRLTVV.

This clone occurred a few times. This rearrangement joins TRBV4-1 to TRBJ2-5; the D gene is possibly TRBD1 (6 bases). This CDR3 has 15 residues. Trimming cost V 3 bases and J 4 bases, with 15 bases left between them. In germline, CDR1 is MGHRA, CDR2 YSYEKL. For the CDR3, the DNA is TGCGCCAGCAGCCAGGCGTCTGGACAGCTAGAGACCCAGTACTTC. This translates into CASSQASGQLETQYF.

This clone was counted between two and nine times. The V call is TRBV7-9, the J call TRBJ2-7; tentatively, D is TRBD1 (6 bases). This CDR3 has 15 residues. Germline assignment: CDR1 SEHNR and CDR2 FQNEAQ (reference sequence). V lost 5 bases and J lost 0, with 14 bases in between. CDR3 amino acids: CASSTPRDNSYEQYF. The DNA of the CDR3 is TGTGCCAGCAGCACACCTCGGGACAACTCCTACGAGCAGTACTTC.

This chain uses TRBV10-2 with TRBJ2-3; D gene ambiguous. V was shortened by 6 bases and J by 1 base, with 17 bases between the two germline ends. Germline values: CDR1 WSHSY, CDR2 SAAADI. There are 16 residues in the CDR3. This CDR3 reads CASREIKFAGTDTQYF. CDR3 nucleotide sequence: TGCGCCAGCAGGGAGATAAAGTTCGCTGGCACAGATACGCAGTATTTT.

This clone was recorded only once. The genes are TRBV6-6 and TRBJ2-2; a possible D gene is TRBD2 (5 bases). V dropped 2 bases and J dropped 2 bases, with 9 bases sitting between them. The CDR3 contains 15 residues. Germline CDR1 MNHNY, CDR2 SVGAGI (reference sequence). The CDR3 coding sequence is TGTGCCAGCAGTTACCGAGGGTCCAACACCGGGGAGCTGTTTTTT. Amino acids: CASSYRGSNTGELFF.

CDR3 amino acids: CASSLDYRYGYTF. In DNA form, the CDR3 reads TGTGCCAGCAGCTTAGATTACCGCTATGGCTACACCTTC. This chain joins TRBV11-2 and TRBJ1-2; D is undetermined. Germline CDR1 SGHAT, CDR2 FQNNGV. The germline V and J ends were trimmed by 0 bases and 4 bases, with 6 bases remaining between them. The CDR3 runs to 13 residues.

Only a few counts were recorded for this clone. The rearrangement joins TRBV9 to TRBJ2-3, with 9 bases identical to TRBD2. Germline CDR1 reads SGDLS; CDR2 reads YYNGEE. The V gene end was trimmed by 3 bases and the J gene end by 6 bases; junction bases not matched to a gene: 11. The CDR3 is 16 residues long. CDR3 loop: CASSATGTSYSDTQYF. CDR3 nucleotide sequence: TGTGCCAGCAGCGCCACCGGGACTAGCTACTCCGATACGCAGTATTTT.

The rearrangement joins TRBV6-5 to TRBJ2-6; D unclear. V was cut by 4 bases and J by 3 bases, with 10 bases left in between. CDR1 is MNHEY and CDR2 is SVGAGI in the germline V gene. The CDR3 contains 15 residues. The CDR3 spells CASSLRLDGANVLTF. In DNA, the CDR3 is TGTGCCAGCAGTTTGCGGTTGGATGGGGCCAACGTCCTGACTTTC.

The DNA for the CDR3 is TGTGCCAGCAGCTTAAGCCCCAGGGGAGGGGAGACCCAGTACTTC. It is translated as CASSLSPRGGETQYF. V is TRBV7-3 and J is TRBJ2-5; D may be TRBD2 (7 bases). Per the germline V gene, CDR1 is SGHTA and CDR2 is FQGTGA. V shed 1 base and J shed 5 bases, with 14 bases lying between them. The CDR3 spans 15 residues.

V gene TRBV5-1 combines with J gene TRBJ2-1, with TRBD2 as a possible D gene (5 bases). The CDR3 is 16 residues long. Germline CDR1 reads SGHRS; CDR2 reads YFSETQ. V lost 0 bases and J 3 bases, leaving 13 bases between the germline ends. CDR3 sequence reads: CASSLGVGGHYNEQFF. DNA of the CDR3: TGCGCCAGCAGCTTGGGGGTCGGCGGGCACTACAATGAGCAGTTCTTC.

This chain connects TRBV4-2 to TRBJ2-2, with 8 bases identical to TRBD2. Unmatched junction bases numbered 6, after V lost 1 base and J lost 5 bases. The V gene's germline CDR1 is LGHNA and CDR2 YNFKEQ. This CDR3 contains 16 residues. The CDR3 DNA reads TGTGCCAGCAGCCAAGTATATGCGGGAGGAACCGGGGAGCTGTTTTTT. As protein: CASSQVYAGGTGELFF.

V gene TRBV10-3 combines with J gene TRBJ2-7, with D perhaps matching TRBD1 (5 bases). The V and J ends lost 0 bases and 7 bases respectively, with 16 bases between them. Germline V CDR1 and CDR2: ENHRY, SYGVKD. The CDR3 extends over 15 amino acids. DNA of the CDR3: TGTGCCATCAGTGAGTCCGGGTGGGGCCTGGGTGAGCAGTACTTC. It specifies CAISESGWGLGEQYF.

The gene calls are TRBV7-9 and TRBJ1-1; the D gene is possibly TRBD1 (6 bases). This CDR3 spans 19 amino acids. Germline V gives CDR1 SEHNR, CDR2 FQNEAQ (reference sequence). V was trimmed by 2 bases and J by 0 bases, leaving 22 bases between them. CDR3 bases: TGTGCCAGCAGCTTATTTGTGGGGGGGCAGGGCAGCATGAACACTGAAGCTTTCTTT. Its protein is CASSLFVGGQGSMNTEAFF.

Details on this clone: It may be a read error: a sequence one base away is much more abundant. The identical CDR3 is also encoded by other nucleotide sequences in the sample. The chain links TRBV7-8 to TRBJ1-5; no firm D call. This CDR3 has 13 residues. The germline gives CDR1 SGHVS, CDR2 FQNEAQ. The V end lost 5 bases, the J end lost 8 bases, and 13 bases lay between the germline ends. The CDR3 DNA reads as TGTGCCAGCAGCGGTGAGCAAAGGGAGCCCCAGCATTTT. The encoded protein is CASSGEQREPQHF.